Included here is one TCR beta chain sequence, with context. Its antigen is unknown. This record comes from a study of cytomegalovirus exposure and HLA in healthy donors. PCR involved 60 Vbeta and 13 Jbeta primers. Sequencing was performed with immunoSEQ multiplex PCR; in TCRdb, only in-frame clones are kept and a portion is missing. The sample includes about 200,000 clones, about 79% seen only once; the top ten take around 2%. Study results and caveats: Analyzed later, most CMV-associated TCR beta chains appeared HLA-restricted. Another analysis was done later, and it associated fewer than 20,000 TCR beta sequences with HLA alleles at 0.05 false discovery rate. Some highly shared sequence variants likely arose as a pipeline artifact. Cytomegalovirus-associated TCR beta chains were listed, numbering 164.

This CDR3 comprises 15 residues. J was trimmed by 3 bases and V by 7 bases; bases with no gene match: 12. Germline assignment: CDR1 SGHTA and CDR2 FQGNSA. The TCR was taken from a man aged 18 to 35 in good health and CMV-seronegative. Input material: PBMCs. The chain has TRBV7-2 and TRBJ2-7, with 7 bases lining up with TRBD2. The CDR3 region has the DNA TGTGCCAGCAAGATCGGCCAGGGAGGGATCTACGAGCAGTACTTC. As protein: CASKIGQGGIYEQYF.